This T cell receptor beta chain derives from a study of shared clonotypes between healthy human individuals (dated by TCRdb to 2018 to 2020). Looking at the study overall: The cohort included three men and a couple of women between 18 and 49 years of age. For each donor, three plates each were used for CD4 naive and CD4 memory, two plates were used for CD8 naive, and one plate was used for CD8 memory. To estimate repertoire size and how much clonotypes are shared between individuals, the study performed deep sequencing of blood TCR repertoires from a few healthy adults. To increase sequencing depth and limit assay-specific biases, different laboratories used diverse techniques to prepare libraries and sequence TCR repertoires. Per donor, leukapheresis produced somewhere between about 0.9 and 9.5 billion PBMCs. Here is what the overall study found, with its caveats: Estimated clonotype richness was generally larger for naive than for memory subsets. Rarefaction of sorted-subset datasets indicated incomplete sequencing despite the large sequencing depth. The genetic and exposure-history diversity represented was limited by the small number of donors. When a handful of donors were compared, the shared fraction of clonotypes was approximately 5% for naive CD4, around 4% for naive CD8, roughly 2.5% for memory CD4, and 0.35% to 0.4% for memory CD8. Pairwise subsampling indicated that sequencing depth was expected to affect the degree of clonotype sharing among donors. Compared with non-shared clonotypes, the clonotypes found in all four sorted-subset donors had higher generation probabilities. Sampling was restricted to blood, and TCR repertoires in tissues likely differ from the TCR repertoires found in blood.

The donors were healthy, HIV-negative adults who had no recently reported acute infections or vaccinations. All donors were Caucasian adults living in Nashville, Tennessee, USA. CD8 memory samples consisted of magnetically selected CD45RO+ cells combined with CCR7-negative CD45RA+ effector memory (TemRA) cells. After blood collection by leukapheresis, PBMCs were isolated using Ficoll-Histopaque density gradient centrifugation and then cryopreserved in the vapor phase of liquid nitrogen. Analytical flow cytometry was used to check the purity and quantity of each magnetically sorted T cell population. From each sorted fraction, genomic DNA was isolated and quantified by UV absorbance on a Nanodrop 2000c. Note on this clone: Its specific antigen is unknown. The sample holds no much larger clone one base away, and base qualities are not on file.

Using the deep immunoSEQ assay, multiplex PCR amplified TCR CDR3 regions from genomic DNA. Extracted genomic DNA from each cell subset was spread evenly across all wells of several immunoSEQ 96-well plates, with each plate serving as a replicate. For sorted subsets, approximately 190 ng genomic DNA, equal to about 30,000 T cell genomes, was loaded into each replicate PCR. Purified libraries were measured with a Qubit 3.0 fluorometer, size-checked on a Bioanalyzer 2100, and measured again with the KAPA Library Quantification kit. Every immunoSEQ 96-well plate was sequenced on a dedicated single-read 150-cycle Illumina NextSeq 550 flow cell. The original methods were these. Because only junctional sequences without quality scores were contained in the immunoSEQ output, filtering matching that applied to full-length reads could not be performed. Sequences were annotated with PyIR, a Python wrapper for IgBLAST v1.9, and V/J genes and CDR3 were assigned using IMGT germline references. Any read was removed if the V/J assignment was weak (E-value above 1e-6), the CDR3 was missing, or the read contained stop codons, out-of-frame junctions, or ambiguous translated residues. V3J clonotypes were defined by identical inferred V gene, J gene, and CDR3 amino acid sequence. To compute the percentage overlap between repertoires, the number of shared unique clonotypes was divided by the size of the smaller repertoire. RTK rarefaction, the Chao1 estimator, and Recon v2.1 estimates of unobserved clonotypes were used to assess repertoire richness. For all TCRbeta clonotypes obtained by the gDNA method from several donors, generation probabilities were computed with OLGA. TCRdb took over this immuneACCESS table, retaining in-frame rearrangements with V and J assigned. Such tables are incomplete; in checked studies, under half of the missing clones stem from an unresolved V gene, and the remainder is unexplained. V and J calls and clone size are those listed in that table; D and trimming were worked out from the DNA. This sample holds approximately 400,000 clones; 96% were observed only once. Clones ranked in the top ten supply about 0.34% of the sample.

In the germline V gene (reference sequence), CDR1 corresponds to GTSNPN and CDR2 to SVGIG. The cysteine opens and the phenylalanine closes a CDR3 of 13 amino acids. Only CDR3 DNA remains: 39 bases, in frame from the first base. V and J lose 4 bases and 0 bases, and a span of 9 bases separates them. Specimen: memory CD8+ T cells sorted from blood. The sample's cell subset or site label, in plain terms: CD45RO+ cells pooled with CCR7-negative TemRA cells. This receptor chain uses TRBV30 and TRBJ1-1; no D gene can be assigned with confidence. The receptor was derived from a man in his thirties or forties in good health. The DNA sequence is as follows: TGTGCCTGGACTCCCCAGGTGAACACTGAAGCTTTCTTT. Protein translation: CAWTPQVNTEAFF. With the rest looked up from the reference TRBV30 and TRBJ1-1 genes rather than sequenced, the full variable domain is SQTIHQWPATLVQPVGSPLSLECTVEGTSNPNLYWYRQAAGRGLQLLFYSVGIGQISSEVPQNLSASRPQDRQFILSSKKLLLSDSGFYLCAWTPQVNTEAFFGQGTRLTVV.